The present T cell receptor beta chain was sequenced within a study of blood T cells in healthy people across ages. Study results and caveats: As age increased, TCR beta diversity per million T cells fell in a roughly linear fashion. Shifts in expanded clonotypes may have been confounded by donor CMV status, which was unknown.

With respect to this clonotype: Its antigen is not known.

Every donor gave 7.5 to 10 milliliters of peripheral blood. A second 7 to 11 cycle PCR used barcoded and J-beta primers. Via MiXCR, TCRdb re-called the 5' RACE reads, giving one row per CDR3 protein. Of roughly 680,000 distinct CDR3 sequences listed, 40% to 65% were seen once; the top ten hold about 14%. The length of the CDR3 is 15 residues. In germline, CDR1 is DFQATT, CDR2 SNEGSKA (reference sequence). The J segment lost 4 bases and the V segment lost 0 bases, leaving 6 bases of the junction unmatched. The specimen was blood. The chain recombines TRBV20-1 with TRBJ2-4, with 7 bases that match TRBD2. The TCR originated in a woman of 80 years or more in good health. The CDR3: CSAREKAGVKNIQYF. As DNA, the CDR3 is TGCAGTGCTAGAGAAAAGGCGGGAGTAAAAAACATTCAGTACTTC.